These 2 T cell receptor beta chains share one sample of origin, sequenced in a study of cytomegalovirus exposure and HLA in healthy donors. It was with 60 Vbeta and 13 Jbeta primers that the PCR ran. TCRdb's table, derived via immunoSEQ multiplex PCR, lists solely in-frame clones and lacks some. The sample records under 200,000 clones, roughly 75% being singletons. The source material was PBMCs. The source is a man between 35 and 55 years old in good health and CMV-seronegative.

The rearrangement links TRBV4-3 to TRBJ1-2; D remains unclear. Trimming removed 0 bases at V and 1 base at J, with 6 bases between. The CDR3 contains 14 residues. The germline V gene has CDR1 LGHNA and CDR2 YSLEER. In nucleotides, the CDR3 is TGCGCCAGCAGCCAAGAACAGAGTAACTATGGCTACACCTTC. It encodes CASSQEQSNYGYTF.

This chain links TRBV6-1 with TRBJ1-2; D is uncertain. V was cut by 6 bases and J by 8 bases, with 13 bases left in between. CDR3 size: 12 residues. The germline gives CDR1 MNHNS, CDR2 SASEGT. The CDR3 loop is CASSDGSRGYTF. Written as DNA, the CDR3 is TGTGCCAGCAGCGATGGATCCAGGGGCTACACCTTC.